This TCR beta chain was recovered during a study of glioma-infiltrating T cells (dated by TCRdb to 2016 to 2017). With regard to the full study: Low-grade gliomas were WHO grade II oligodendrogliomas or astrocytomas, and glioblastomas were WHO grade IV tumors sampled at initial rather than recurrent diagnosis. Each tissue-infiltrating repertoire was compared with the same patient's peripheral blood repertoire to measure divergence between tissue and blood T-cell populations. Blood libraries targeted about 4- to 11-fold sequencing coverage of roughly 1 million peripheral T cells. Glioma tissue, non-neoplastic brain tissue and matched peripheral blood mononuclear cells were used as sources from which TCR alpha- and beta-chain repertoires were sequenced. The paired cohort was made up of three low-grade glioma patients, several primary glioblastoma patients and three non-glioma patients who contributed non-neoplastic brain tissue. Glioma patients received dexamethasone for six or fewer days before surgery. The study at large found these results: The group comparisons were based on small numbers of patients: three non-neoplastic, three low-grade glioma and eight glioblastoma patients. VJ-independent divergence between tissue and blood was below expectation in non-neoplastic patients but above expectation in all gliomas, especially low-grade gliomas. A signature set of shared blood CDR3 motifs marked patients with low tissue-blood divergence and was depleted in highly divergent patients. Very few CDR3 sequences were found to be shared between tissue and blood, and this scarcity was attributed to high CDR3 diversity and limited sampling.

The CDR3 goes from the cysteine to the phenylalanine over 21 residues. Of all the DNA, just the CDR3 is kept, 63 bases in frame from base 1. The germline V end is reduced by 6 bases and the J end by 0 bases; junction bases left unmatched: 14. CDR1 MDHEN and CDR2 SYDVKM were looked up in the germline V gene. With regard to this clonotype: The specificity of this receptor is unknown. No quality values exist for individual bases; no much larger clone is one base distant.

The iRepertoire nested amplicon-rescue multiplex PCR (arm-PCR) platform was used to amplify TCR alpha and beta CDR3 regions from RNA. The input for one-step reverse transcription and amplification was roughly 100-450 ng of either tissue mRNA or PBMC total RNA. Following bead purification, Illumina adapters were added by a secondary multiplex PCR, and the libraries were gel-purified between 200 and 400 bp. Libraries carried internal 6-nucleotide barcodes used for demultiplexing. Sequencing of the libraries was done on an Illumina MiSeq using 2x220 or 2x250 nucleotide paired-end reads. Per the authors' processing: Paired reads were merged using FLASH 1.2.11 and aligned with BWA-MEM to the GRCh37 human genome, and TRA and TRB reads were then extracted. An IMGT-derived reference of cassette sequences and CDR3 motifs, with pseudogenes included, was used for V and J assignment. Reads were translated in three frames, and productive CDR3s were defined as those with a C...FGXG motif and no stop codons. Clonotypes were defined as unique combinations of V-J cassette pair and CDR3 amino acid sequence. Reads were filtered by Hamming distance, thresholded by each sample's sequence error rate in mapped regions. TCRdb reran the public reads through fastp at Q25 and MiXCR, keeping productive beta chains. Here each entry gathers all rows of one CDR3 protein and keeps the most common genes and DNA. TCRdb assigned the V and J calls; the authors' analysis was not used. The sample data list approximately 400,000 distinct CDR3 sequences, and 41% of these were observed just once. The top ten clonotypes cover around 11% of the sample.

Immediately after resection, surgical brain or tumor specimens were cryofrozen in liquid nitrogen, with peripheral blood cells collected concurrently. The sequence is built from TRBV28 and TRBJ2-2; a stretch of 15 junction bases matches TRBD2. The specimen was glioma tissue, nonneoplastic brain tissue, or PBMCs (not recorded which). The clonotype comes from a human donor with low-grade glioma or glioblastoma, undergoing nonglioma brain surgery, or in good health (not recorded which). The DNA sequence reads TGTGCCAGCAGCCTCAGACGGGGACTAGCGGGAGGCCTAGCGAACACCGGGGAGCTGTTTTTT. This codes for CASSLRRGLAGGLANTGELFF.